This TCR beta chain was sequenced for a study of CD8+CD57+ T cells in acquired aplastic anemia (dated by TCRdb to the late 2010s). Study-wide context: Extracted DNA from sorted CD4+ and CD8+ cells averaged approximately 3 ug, ranging from about 0.18 to 27.4 ug. A CD8+CD57+ expansion meant a frequency higher than the mean frequency seen in healthy subjects. The paper as a whole reports these results and caveats: Between patients and healthy controls, no significant difference in CD8+ Simpson's diversity was found (P=0.060). Approximately 31 CD8+ CDR3 sequences were found in both patients and controls but appeared to be highly expressed in patients and within the immunodominant clones of the patients.

Flow cytometry had shown CD8+CD57+ cell expansion in the patients selected for sequencing. Every patient had severe acquired aplastic anemia, diagnosed using the International Study of Aplastic Anemia and Agranulocytosis and Camitta criteria. Patients had received no therapy at the time of blood sampling. In the study, sorted CD4+ and CD8+ blood T cells from patients with severe aplastic anemia and from healthy subjects underwent deep sequencing of TCR repertoires. Patients were enrolled in the USA under clinicaltrials.gov protocols 00001620, 01623167, 00001397, 00071045, 00081523 and 00961064. Ficoll-Paque density gradient centrifugation was used to isolate peripheral blood mononuclear cells. CD4+ and CD8+ T cells were sorted by FACS or magnetic beads before DNA extraction. This clonotype appeared many times. It lacks a known antigen. The input lacks base qualities; no much larger clone sits a single base away.

Profiling of TCR beta VDJ combinations and CDR3 sequences used genomic DNA as the template. TCR repertoire sequencing was run on an Illumina HiSeq 2000. On the authors' methods: Repertoires were assessed using TRBV/TRBJ rearrangement plots, CDR3 size and DJ length profiles, and Simpson's diversity index. The immunodominant clone was defined as the most abundant DNA sequence in deep sequencing data. CDR3 amino acid sequences were screened for sharing across subjects and compared with published repertoires and the VDJdb database. Using fastp trimming at Q25 and MiXCR clonotype assembly, TCRdb reanalyzed the public sequencing data and kept in-frame beta chains. One record per CDR3 amino acid sequence lists the most common genes and DNA. The V and J calls and clone size are TCRdb's, not the authors'. This sample holds a few hundred thousand distinct CDR3 sequences; around 33% were observed only once. Roughly 0.89% of the sample comes from the top ten.

From cysteine to phenylalanine, the CDR3 is 12 amino acids long. Only CDR3 DNA remains: 36 bases, in frame from the first base. Deletion took 5 bases off V and 3 bases off J, with a span of 8 bases between the germline ends. Reading the germline V gene gives CDR1 SGHTA and CDR2 FQGNSA. Specimen: sorted CD4+, CD8+, or CD8+CD57+ T cells (not recorded which) from PBMCs. The rearrangement combines TRBV7-2 with TRBJ2-7; a confident D gene designation cannot be given. The clonotype originates from a human donor with aplastic anemia. The CDR3 reads as follows: CASSPAVYEQYF. The nucleotide sequence reads as follows: TGTGCCAGCAGCCCAGCAGTCTACGAGCAGTACTTC.